The rows below give T cell receptor beta chains drawn from one sample of a study of radiotherapy plus CTLA-4 blockade in lung cancer. TCRdb's copy holds only in-frame clones and misses some; the assay was immunoSEQ multiplex PCR. The repertoire holds roughly 75,000 clones, with about four fifths as singletons. The sample consisted of peripheral blood, taken from a patient treated with radiotherapy plus ipilimumab. The receptors shown here come from a human donor with non-small cell lung cancer whose response to radiotherapy plus ipilimumab could not be evaluated. Some clones in this sample may be carry-over from other donors' samples. Each CDR3 is given with its conserved first and last residue. D genes are given only for firm matches. Expanded clones are given a class, and other clones once, few, many or no size at all.

cdr3_nt cdr3_aa d_call j_call clone_size v_call
TGCGCCAGCAGACTGGGACAGGAGAGGGCCGGGGAGCTGTTTTTT CASRLGQERAGELFF TRBD1 TRBJ2-2 - TRBV5-1
TGCAGCGTTGAAATGGGACTAGCGGAATCCTACAATGAGCAGTTCTTC CSVEMGLAESYNEQFF TRBD2 TRBJ2-1 - TRBV29-1
TGTGCCAGCAGCCCCACCCAGACTGCTACCTCCTACGAGCAGTACTTC CASSPTQTATSYEQYF - TRBJ2-7 - TRBV5-6
TGTGCCAGCAGCTTAGCGGCCGGGAGCTCCTACAATGAGCAGTTCTTC CASSLAAGSSYNEQFF - TRBJ2-1 - TRBV11-3
TGTGCCAGCAGTCCCTCTTACAGGGTCTCCTACGAGCAGTACTTC CASSPSYRVSYEQYF - TRBJ2-7 - TRBV28
TGTGCCAGCAGTGAAGTACAGGGGTTAAATCCCCTATTCTCACCCCTCCACTTT CASSEVQGLNPLFSPLHF TRBD1 TRBJ1-6 - TRBV2
TGTGCCAGCAGCGTAGGGGAGGGAGTCGCCTCCGGGGAGCTGTTTTTT CASSVGEGVASGELFF TRBD2 TRBJ2-2 - TRBV9
TGTGCCAGCAGCTTAGAAGCTGTGGGAAACACCATATATTTT CASSLEAVGNTIYF - TRBJ1-3 - TRBV7-9
TGTGCCTCTCACCCCGGACAGGGTCGGAGTCATCAGCCCCAGCATTTT CASHPGQGRSHQPQHF TRBD1 TRBJ1-5 - TRBV19
TGTGCCAGCAGCGTCACAGATACGCAGTATTTT CASSVTDTQYF - TRBJ2-3 - TRBV6-6
TGTGCCAGCAGCTCGATCGACAGGGACCCCTACAATGAGCAGTTCTTC CASSSIDRDPYNEQFF TRBD1 TRBJ2-1 - TRBV5-6
TGCGCCAGCAGCGCCCGGGACAGGGGGACCTATGGCTACACCTTC CASSARDRGTYGYTF TRBD1 TRBJ1-2 - TRBV4-1
TGTGCCAGCAGTTCGTCTTACAGGGGGCTCCCATCCGAGCAGTACTTC CASSSSYRGLPSEQYF TRBD1 TRBJ2-7 - TRBV28
TGTGCCAGCAGTTTAGCGGGACAGGGGAAATATGGCTACACCTTC CASSLAGQGKYGYTF TRBD1 TRBJ1-2 - TRBV6-5
TGCAGCGTTGCACAGGGGGCCGGTCAGCCCCAGCATTTT CSVAQGAGQPQHF TRBD1 TRBJ1-5 - TRBV29-1
TGTGCCATCAGTGACGCGAAGACTAGCGGGGGCCGCACAGATACGCAGTATTTT CAISDAKTSGGRTDTQYF TRBD2 TRBJ2-3 - TRBV10-3
TGTGCCTGGAGTGCCTCGACGGGAGATTCACCCCTCCACTTT CAWSASTGDSPLHF - TRBJ1-6 - TRBV30
TGTGCCTGGGACAGGGAAGCGGTCGGCTACACCTTC CAWDREAVGYTF TRBD1 TRBJ1-2 - TRBV30
TGTGCCAGCAGTGAAGGCCTTTCACCCCTCCACTTT CASSEGLSPLHF - TRBJ1-6 - TRBV25-1
TGCGCCAGCAGCCAAGACCCTCGGGGTCAGCCCCAGCATTTT CASSQDPRGQPQHF - TRBJ1-5 once TRBV4-1
TGTGCCATCACTGCAGGGGAGACAGATACGCAGTATTTT CAITAGETDTQYF - TRBJ2-3 - TRBV10-3
TGTGCCAGCAGTTGGGACAGGGCGGACTACGAGCAGTACTTC CASSWDRADYEQYF TRBD1 TRBJ2-7 - TRBV6-5
TGTGCCAGCAGCTTCGGAGGGGACAGGGCGGCAGATACGCAGTATTTT CASSFGGDRAADTQYF TRBD1 TRBJ2-3 - TRBV5-4
TGTGCCAGTACCCGGGACATTAGCTCCTACAATGAGCAGTTCTTC CASTRDISSYNEQFF - TRBJ2-1 few TRBV19
TGTGCCAGCAGCCTAACAGGGGGCGAGGTTCAGCCCCAGCATTTT CASSLTGGEVQPQHF TRBD1 TRBJ1-5 - TRBV2
TGTGCCAGCAGCGTTTTAGCGGGGGGATACAATGAGCAGTTCTTC CASSVLAGGYNEQFF TRBD2 TRBJ2-1 - TRBV7-6